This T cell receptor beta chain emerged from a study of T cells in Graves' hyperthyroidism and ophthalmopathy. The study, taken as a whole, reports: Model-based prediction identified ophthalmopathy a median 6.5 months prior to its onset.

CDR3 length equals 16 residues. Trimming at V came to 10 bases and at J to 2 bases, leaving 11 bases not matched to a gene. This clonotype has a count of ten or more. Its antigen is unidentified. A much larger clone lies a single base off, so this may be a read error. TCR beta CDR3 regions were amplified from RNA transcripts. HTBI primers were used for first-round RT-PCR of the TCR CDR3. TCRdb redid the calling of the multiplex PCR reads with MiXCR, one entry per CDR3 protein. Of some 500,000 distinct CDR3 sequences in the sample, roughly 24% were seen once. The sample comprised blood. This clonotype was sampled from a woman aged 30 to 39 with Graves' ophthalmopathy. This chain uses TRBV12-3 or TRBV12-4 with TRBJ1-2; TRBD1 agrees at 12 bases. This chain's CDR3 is CANRRDRGPGNYGYTF. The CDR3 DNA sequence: TGTGCCAACAGGAGGGACAGGGGGCCTGGGAACTATGGCTACACCTTC.